This T cell receptor beta chain was documented in a study of OX40 agonist ivuxolimab in advanced cancers. Study at large: Each patient was given ivuxolimab into a vein every 2 weeks, at 0.01 to 10 mg/kg. Three patients, one with hepatocellular carcinoma and two with cutaneous melanoma, responded partially. Study findings and constraints: Dosing at 0.1 to 3.0 mg/kg was accompanied by clonal expansion of CD4+ and CD8+ blood T cells by week 6. Some patients without response likewise showed low normalized clonal expansion.

Data came from immunoSEQ multiplex PCR; TCRdb stores just in-frame clones and leaves some out. The sample carries fewer than 100,000 clones, approximately 83% recorded once. The V end lost 1 base, the J end lost 4 bases, and 13 bases lay between the germline ends. The CDR3 has 15 amino acids. The germline V gene has CDR1 KGHSH and CDR2 LQKENI. This clone appeared once. Its cognate antigen is unknown. The chain recombines TRBV18 with TRBJ2-5, with a possible D match to TRBD2 (6 bases). The sample here was CD4+ or CD8+ T cells sorted from blood, taken in a trial of the OX40 agonist ivuxolimab. This TCR was sampled from an adult with an advanced solid tumor such as melanoma, head and neck, liver or kidney cancer. Here the CDR3 reads CASSPQGLGPETQYF. DNA for the CDR3: TGTGCCAGCTCACCACAGGGACTTGGACCAGAGACCCAGTACTTC.